This TCR beta chain was documented in a study of response to subunit inactivated influenza vaccine. TCRdb reprocessed the RT-PCR reads via MiXCR and lists one record per CDR3 protein. The table has 490,000 or so distinct CDR3 sequences, about 7.6% seen once. There are a few counts of this clonotype. Its specificity is not known. General study results and limits: Authors suggested seasonal influenza vaccinations each recruit few new T cells.

The sequenced sample was PBMCs from blood, obtained about 23 months after vaccination. The TCR originated in a man between 50 and 69 years old who received an inactivated influenza vaccine.

Written as DNA, the CDR3 is TGTGCCAGCAGCATCCTGGGAATTGGAGATACGCAGTATTTT. Translation: CASSILGIGDTQYF. The chain joins TRBV11-2 to TRBJ2-3, with no clear D. Trimming cost V 5 bases and J 5 bases, with 14 bases left between them. The CDR3 covers 14 residues. Germline-derived CDR1 and CDR2 are SGHAT and FQNNGV.